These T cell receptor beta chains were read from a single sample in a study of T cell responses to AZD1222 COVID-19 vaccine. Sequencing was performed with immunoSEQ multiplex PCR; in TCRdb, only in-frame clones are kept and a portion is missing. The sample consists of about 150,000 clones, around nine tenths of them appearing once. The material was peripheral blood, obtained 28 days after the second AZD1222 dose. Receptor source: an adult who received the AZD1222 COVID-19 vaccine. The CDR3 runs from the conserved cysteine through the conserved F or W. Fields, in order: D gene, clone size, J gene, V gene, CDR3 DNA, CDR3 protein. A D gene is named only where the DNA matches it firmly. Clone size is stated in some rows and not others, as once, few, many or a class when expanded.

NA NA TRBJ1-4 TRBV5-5 TGTGCCAGCAGCTTGGAGTGGGGAAATGAAAAACTGTTTTTT CASSLEWGNEKLFF
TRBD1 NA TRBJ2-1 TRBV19 TGTGCCAGTTCCGGGACAGGCTCCACGGGTGGGCAGTTCTTC CASSGTGSTGGQFF
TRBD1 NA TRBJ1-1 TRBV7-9 TGTGCCAGCAGCTTATATGGGCAGGGGGCATCTTTGAACACTGAAGCTTTCTTT CASSLYGQGASLNTEAFF
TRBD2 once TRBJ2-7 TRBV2 TGTGCCAGCAGTGAGTGGGAGGGCTACGAGCAGTACTTC CASSEWEGYEQYF
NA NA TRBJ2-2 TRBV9 TGTGCCAGCAGCGTAGTGGATAGCCCCGGGGAGCTGTTTTTT CASSVVDSPGELFF
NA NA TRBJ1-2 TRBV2 TGTGCCAGCAGTGAAGAAAGAGGGGAGGAGGATGGCTACACCTTC CASSEERGEEDGYTF
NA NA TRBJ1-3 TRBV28 TGTGCCAGCACGACTCCAGTCGGGAACACCATATATTTT CASTTPVGNTIYF
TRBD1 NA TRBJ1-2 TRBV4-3 TGCGCCAGCAGCCAAGAATGGGACAGGGCAAACTATGGCTACACCTTC CASSQEWDRANYGYTF
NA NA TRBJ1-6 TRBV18 TGTGCCAGCTCACCACGGGTGGACAGTGGGGCCTATAATTCACCCCTCCACTTT CASSPRVDSGAYNSPLHF
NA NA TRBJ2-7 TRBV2 TGTGCCAGCAGTAACCTAGGTCTGACCTACGAGCAGTACTTC CASSNLGLTYEQYF
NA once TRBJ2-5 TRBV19 TGTGCCAGTAGTTCGTCTAGAGGGGAGACCCAGTACTTC CASSSSRGETQYF
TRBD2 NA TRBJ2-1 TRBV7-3 TGTGCCAGCAGCTTAAACCCGGGACTAGCGGCGAGGAATGAGCAGTTCTTC CASSLNPGLAARNEQFF
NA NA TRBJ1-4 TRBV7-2 TGTGCCAGCAGCTTAGGTGGACAGCCGAATGAAAAACTGTTTTTT CASSLGGQPNEKLFF
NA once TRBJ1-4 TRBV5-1 TGCGCCAGCAGCTTGGCGGGAACTAATGAAAAACTGTTTTTT CASSLAGTNEKLFF
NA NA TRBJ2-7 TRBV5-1 TGCGCCAGCAGCGAGGGGGGTAGCGACCTCTACGAGCAGTACTTC CASSEGGSDLYEQYF
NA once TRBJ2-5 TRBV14 TGTGCCAGCAGCCAGCTGAGGGGGGGGCAAGAGACCCAGTACTTC CASSQLRGGQETQYF
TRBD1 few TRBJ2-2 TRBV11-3 TGTGCCAGCGGCAGGGGGCTGGACGGGGAGCTGTTTTTT CASGRGLDGELFF
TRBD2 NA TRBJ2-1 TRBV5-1 TGCGCCAGCAGCCTTGGAGCGGGAGAGTCCTACAATGAGCAGTTCTTC CASSLGAGESYNEQFF
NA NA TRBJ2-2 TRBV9 TGTGCCAGCAGCGTAGCGGCCCTATCCCGGGAGCTGTTTTTT CASSVAALSRELFF
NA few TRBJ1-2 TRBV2 TGTGCCAGCAGTAGGGCAGGGCCCAACTATGGCTACACCTTC CASSRAGPNYGYTF
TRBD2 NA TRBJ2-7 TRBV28 TGTGCCACCCAAGGGGCACTAGCGGGTAGATTTGCCTACGAGCAGTACTTC CATQGALAGRFAYEQYF
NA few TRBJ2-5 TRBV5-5 TGTGCCAGCAGCTCCCCCGGGCGGGCAAGAGGGGAGACCCAGTACTTC CASSSPGRARGETQYF
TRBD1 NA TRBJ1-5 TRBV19 TGTGCCAGTAGTATTGGGACAGGGATCGGCAATCAGCCCCAGCATTTT CASSIGTGIGNQPQHF
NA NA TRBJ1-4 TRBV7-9 TGTGCCAGCAGCTTATGGTCGGGGGGATCGGATGAAAAACTGTTTTTT CASSLWSGGSDEKLFF
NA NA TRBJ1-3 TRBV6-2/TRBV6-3 TGTGCCAGCAGTTACTCGTGGCAGCGCCAACCCGGAAACACCATATATTTT CASSYSWQRQPGNTIYF
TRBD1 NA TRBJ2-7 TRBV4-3 TGCGCCAGCAGCCAATTAGCCGGGACAGGGGCCTACGAGCAGTACTTC CASSQLAGTGAYEQYF
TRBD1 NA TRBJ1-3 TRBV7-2 TGTGCCAGCAGCTTAGTAACAGGGGGGGTAACCGGAAACACCATATATTTT CASSLVTGGVTGNTIYF
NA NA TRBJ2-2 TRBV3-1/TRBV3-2 TGTGCCAGCAGCTATCGCACCGGGGAGCTGTTTTTT CASSYRTGELFF
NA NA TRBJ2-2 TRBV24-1 TGTGCCACCAGTGACCTAGGAAACACCGGGGAGCTGTTTTTT CATSDLGNTGELFF
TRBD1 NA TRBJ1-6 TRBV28 TGTGCCAGCACCGCCCGGGACAGACCTAATTCACCCCTCCACTTT CASTARDRPNSPLHF
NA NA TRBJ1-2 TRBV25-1 TGTGCCAGCAGCGGGCGGGACACTCTTCGGGGCTACACCTTC CASSGRDTLRGYTF
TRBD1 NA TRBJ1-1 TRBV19 TGTGCCAGTAGTATCTCAGGGACAGGGAACACTGAAGCTTTCTTT CASSISGTGNTEAFF
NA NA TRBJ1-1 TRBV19 TGTGCCAGTAGTATAGATAAACTCTTCCCTGAAGCTTTCTTT CASSIDKLFPEAFF
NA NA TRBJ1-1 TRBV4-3 TGCGCCAGCAGCCAAGATTCGGGGGTTTCGAGATTGAACACTGAAGCTTTCTTT CASSQDSGVSRLNTEAFF
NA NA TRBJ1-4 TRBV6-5 TGCGCCAGCAGTCCCCCCCGCTCGGGATATGAAAAACTGTTTTTT CASSPPRSGYEKLFF
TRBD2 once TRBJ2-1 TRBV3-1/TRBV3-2 TGTGCCAGCAGCCAAGGACTAGCGGAAGTAAATGAGCAGTTCTTC CASSQGLAEVNEQFF
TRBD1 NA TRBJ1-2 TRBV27 TGTGCCAGCAGTCTTCTCGGGACAGCCTATGGCTACACCTTC CASSLLGTAYGYTF
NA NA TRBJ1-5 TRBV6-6 TGTGCCAGCAGTTACAGGGGTGGGCGCAATCAGCCCCAGCATTTT CASSYRGGRNQPQHF
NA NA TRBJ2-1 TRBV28 TGTGCCAGCAGTTTTAATAACGGGATGAACAATGAGCAGTTCTTC CASSFNNGMNNEQFF
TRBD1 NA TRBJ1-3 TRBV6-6 TGTGCCAGCAGTTACCCACAGGGGGCTAGTGGAAACACCATATATTTT CASSYPQGASGNTIYF
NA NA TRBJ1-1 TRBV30 TGTGCCTGGAGAGCCGAATTGAACACTGAAGCTTTCTTT CAWRAELNTEAFF
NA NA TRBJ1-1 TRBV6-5 TGTGCCAGCAGTTACTATCGGACACCGTATCCTGAAGCTTTCTTT CASSYYRTPYPEAFF
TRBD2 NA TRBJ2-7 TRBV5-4 TGTGCCAGCAGCGCCGGGACTAGGACCTACGAGCAGTACTTC CASSAGTRTYEQYF
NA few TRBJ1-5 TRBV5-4 TGTGCCAGCAGCCTGGGAGGGGGGGATCAGCCCCAGCATTTT CASSLGGGDQPQHF
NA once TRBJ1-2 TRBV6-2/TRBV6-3 TGTGCCAGCAGCTCCGGGACGGAGAGACGGACCTTC CASSSGTERRTF
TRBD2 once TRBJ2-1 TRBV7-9 TGTGCCAGCAGCTTTTCTAGCGGGCGGAACAATGAGCAGTTCTTC CASSFSSGRNNEQFF
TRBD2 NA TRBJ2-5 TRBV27 TGTGCCAGCAGCTCCCGGGAGGGTATGGAGTGGGAGACCCAGTACTTC CASSSREGMEWETQYF
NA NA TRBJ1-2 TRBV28 TGTGCCAGCAGTCCTCAGGCCCATCACTATGGCTACACCTTC CASSPQAHHYGYTF
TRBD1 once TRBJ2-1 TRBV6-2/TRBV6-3 TGTGCCAGCAGTTCCGGGACAGGTCCCGGACAGCAGTTCTTC CASSSGTGPGQQFF
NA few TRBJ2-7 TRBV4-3 TGCGCCAGCAGCCAAGATTCCCGAGGCGAGACCTACGAGCAGTACTTC CASSQDSRGETYEQYF
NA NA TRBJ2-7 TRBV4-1 TGCGCCAGCAGCCGTACCGGGACGGAACGTTACGAGCAGTACTTC CASSRTGTERYEQYF
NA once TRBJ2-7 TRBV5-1 TGCGCCAGCAGCTCCTCGACAGGCCAGCGGGAGCAGTACTTC CASSSSTGQREQYF
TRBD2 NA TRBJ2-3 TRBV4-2 TGTGCCAGCAGCCAAGAGGCGGGAGGGCAGGCAGATACGCAGTATTTT CASSQEAGGQADTQYF
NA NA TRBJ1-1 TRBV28 TGTGCCAGCAGTGCCCCCCCTGTTACTGAAGCTTTCTTT CASSAPPVTEAFF
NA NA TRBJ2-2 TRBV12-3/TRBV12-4 TGTGCCAGCAGTTTTTCCGGGGAGCTGTTTTTT CASSFSGELFF
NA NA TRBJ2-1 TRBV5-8 TGTGCCAGCAGCTTGGTGGGGAGAGAGCAGTTCTTC CASSLVGREQFF
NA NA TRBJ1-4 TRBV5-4 TGTGCCAGCAGCTGGGACGTAAATGAAAAACTGTTTTTT CASSWDVNEKLFF
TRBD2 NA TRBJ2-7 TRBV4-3 TGCGCCAGCAGCCAAGATACGACTAGCGGGAGTTACGAGCAGTACTTC CASSQDTTSGSYEQYF
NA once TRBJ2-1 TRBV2 TGTGCCAGCAGTGGATACAATGAGCAGTTCTTC CASSGYNEQFF